This T cell receptor (beta chain) appears in the sequencing data of a study of cytomegalovirus exposure and HLA in healthy donors. General observations from the study: TCR beta V- and J-gene trimming, according to a later analysis, was linked to a missense DCLRE1C variant. In terms of immune exposure information, only CMV serostatus was available. It was reported that the classifier diagnosed cytomegalovirus status with high specificity and sensitivity in both the original and validation cohorts.

PCR primers comprised 60 Vbeta and 13 Jbeta primers. Produced via immunoSEQ multiplex PCR; TCRdb's table is partial and in-frame only. The table shows some 120,000 clones, with roughly 80% occurring only once. A word on this clone: The antigen is unknown.

From germline, CDR1 is SNHLY and CDR2 FYNNEI. V dropped 2 bases and J dropped 4; count of bases not matched to a gene: 8. This CDR3 spans 16 amino acids. The sequencing sample was made of PBMCs. This TCR came from a male donor in good health and CMV-seropositive. The chain recombines TRBV2 with TRBJ2-5, with 9 bases that match TRBD2. CDR3 region: CASSEMEREVTETQYF. CDR3 DNA: TGTGCCAGCAGTGAAATGGAGCGGGAGGTGACAGAGACCCAGTACTTC. The complete variable domain, with remaining parts taken from reference TRBV2 and TRBJ2-5, reads EPEVTQTPSHQVTQMGQEVILRCVPISNHLYFYWYRQILGQKVEFLVSFYNNEISEKSEIFDDQFSVERPDGSNFTLKIRSTKLEDSAMYFCASSEMEREVTETQYFGPGTRLLVL.